The 18 T cell receptor beta chains below were found in one sample sequenced in a study of blood T cells in healthy people across ages. Through a sample-barcoded 5' primer and a J-beta primer mix, a second PCR was run for roughly 7 to 11 cycles. TCRdb reprocessed the 5' RACE reads with MiXCR, giving one entry per CDR3 protein. The table shows about 670,000 distinct CDR3 sequences, with over 40% occurring only once. Sequenced material: blood. These receptors were collected from a man of 80 years or more in good health.

In its sample, this clonotype was seen once. This may arise from a read error, as a much more abundant clone is one base away. V gene TRBV11-2 combines with J gene TRBJ2-5, with 12 bases fitting TRBD2. Trimming took 1 base from V and 11 from J; bases not matched to a gene: 20. The length of the CDR3 is 19 residues. CDR1 and CDR2 from the germline V gene are SGHAT and FQNNGV. The CDR3 spells CASSLVGTSGPLPDNEQYF. The CDR3 DNA sequence: TGTGCCAGCAGCTTAGTGGGGACTAGCGGGCCCCTTCCGGACAATGAGCAGTACTTC.

A few counts support this clonotype. The chain recombines TRBV6-1 with TRBJ2-5; 11 positions agree with TRBD1. The J call is doubtful: the DNA matches TRBJ2-7 better. CDR1 MNHNS and CDR2 SASEGT come from the germline V gene. CDR3 length: 14 residues. The CDR3 nucleotides are TGTGCCAGCAGCGGGACAGGGGGTCTCTACGAGCAGTACTTC. Translated: CASSGTGGLYEQYF.

This clonotype came up once. This sequence joins TRBV7-2 and TRBJ2-1; 8 nucleotides match TRBD2. The CDR3 covers 15 residues. V trimming: 7 bases; J trimming: 3 bases; junction bases outside the gene matches: 8. Germline assignment: CDR1 SGHTA and CDR2 FQGNSA. CDR3 DNA: TGTGCCAGCAAGACAGCCGGGACTAGCTACAATGAGCAGTTCTTC. It is translated as CASKTAGTSYNEQFF.

V usage is TRBV20-1 and J usage is TRBJ1-6; D is unclear. Germline CDR1 DFQATT, CDR2 SNEGSKA (reference sequence). Trimming left V 6 bases short and J 7 bases short, with 13 bases between. The CDR3 totals 13 residues. CDR3 in amino acids: CSASGDPNSPLHF. The DNA for the CDR3 is TGCAGTGCCTCCGGGGATCCAAATTCACCCCTCCACTTT.

The chain is built from TRBV7-9 and TRBJ1-5, with 7 bases identical to TRBD1. CDR3 size: 18 residues. CDR1 is SEHNR and CDR2 is FQNEAQ in the germline V gene (reference sequence). Trimming at V came to 6 bases and at J to 0 bases, leaving 14 bases not matched to a gene. This CDR3 is CASSFGTDRLVSNQPQHF. For the CDR3, the DNA is TGTGCCAGCAGTTTCGGGACAGACAGATTGGTTAGCAATCAGCCCCAGCATTTT.

The chain carries TRBV6-6 and TRBJ1-1, with 7 bases identical to TRBD1. The ends lost 6 bases at V and 1 base at J; junction bases unmatched: 5. The germline CDR1 and CDR2 sequences are MNHNY and SVGAGI (reference sequence). The CDR3 extends over 14 amino acids. Written as DNA, the CDR3 is TGTGCCAGCAGCACAGGGACAGAGAACACTGAAGCTTTCTTT. This codes for CASSTGTENTEAFF.

V is TRBV10-3 and J is TRBJ2-3; D is ambiguous. CDR3 length: 12 amino acids. The germline V gene has CDR1 ENHRY and CDR2 SYGVKD. The ends were cut back, 10 bases at V and 1 base at J, with 9 bases in the middle. The CDR3 DNA is TGTGCCACGGCTCGGGGCACAGATACGCAGTATTTT. This gives the protein CATARGTDTQYF.

The table lists this clonotype with a few counts. The chain joins TRBV14 to TRBJ1-2, with no clear D. This CDR3 has 16 residues. Germline CDR1 SGHDN, CDR2 FVKESK. The V end was cut by 6 bases, the J end by 2 bases, with 19 bases between. The CDR3 DNA reads TGTGCCAGCAGTCCCGGAGCTAGACCGCGGAACTATGGCTACACCTTC. It encodes CASSPGARPRNYGYTF.

The rearrangement links TRBV7-2 to TRBJ2-7, with 8 nucleotides matching TRBD2. The CDR3 totals 14 residues. Germline assignment: CDR1 SGHTA and CDR2 FQGNSA. The V segment lost 2 bases and the J segment 7 bases; nucleotides outside the gene matches: 7. The CDR3: CASSLTGGRGEQYF. The CDR3 bases are TGTGCCAGCAGCTTAACGGGGGGGCGAGGAGAGCAGTACTTC.

This clonotype came up a few times. V and J are TRBV6-2 or TRBV6-3 and TRBJ1-5; 8 nucleotides line up with TRBD1. After removal of 4 bases from V and 7 bases from J, the junction contained 9 bases not matched to a gene. In germline, CDR1 is MNHEY, CDR2 SVGEGT. CDR3 length equals 15 residues. Written as DNA, the CDR3 is TGTGCCAGCAGTTTCCAAGACAGGGGATTACAGCCCCAGCATTTT. Its translation: CASSFQDRGLQPQHF.

This chain joins TRBV20-1 and TRBJ2-3, with 7 bases matching TRBD2. The length of the CDR3 is 16 residues. Unmatched junction bases numbered 13, after V lost 6 bases and J lost 1 base. Germline CDR1 is DFQATT and CDR2 is SNEGSKA (reference sequence). DNA of the CDR3: TGCAGTGCGACCGATCGGTTAGCGGGCGGCACAGATACGCAGTATTTT. Encoded protein: CSATDRLAGGTDTQYF.

The rearrangement joins TRBV27 to TRBJ1-2; 10 bases agree with TRBD1. The CDR3 loop spans 13 amino acids. Germline CDR1 reads MNHEY; CDR2 reads SMNVEV (reference sequence). The ends lost 10 bases at V and 4 bases at J; junction bases unmatched: 6. As DNA, the CDR3 is TGTGCCACTTCGACAGGGGGCGGCTATGGCTACACCTTC. It is translated as CATSTGGGYGYTF.

This clonotype was seen more than once but under ten times. This chain joins TRBV6-6 and TRBJ2-3; unclear D gene. Germline V CDR1 and CDR2: MNHNY, SVGAGI (reference sequence). The CDR3 loop spans 15 amino acids. V was clipped by 0 bases and J by 6 bases, with 13 bases between them. The CDR3 DNA reads as TGTGCCAGCAGTTACTCTCCGCCGGGTTCGGATACGCAGTATTTT. Protein sequence: CASSYSPPGSDTQYF.

There are many counts of this clonotype. The chain uses TRBV7-2 and TRBJ1-2, with 9 nucleotides matching TRBD1. The germline CDR1 and CDR2 sequences are SGHTA and FQGNSA. V gave up 4 bases and J gave up 4 bases; unmatched junction bases: 4. CDR3 length: 14 residues. In DNA form, the CDR3 reads TGTGCCAGCAGCTCCGGGACAGGGATCTATGGCTACACCTTC. Its translation: CASSSGTGIYGYTF. Combining the CDR3 with reference TRBV7-2 and TRBJ1-2 gives the whole variable domain GAGVSQSPSNKVTEKGKDVELRCDPISGHTALYWYRQSLGQGLEFLIYFQGNSAPDKSGLPSDRFSAERTGGSVSTLTIQRTQQEDSAVYLCASSSGTGIYGYTFGSGTRLTVV.

The V and J genes are TRBV4-3 and TRBJ2-1, with TRBD2 matching 13 bases. The germline V gene encodes CDR1 LGHNA and CDR2 YSLEER. The CDR3 loop spans 21 amino acids. V was pared by 4 bases and J by 5 bases, with 20 bases of the junction left unmatched. This chain's CDR3 is CASSPKRAPGLAGRRNNEQFF. CDR3 DNA sequence: TGCGCCAGCAGCCCAAAGCGAGCTCCGGGACTAGCGGGAAGGAGGAACAATGAGCAGTTCTTC.

J is TRBJ2-5 and V is TRBV12-3 or TRBV12-4; D ambiguous. Trimming took off 5 bases at V and 5 bases at J, with 9 bases between the two ends. The CDR3 has 12 residues. The CDR3 spells CASSPFVETQYF. The CDR3, as DNA: TGTGCCAGCAGTCCCTTTGTGGAGACCCAGTACTTC.

This clonotype was observed a handful of times. The CDR3 is CASSYLANTGELFF. In DNA, the CDR3 is TGTGCCAGCAGTTACTTAGCGAACACCGGGGAGCTGTTTTTT. The chain recombines TRBV6-6 with TRBJ2-2; D remains unclear. V lost 1 base to trimming and J lost 0 bases, with 3 bases between them. The germline CDR1 and CDR2 sequences are MNHNY and SVGAGI (reference sequence). This CDR3 has 14 amino acids.

The gene calls are TRBV20-1 and TRBJ1-2; D is perhaps TRBD1 (6 bases). CDR3 size: 13 residues. V shed 3 bases and J shed 8 bases, with 16 bases lying between them. Germline V gene sequence: CDR1 DFQATT, CDR2 SNEGSKA (reference sequence). The CDR3 spells CSASGTNSAGYTF. The CDR3 DNA follows: TGCAGTGCTAGCGGGACAAACTCGGCGGGCTACACCTTC.